This T cell receptor (beta chain) was captured in a study of cytomegalovirus exposure and HLA in healthy donors. Study observations and caveats: Later work showed greater clonal expansion in HLA-associated TCR beta chains than in equally common others.

For this clone: The antigen is undetermined.

CDR3 length: 15 amino acids. Germline CDR1 SGHNT, CDR2 YYREEE (reference sequence). Trimming removed 4 bases from V and 0 bases from J; junction bases left unmatched: 3. Both 60 Vbeta primers and 13 Jbeta primers went into the PCR. Repertoires were generated with immunoSEQ multiplex PCR, while TCRdb's copy carries only in-frame clones and drops some. The repertoire holds fewer than 150,000 clones, with roughly two thirds as singletons. Material: PBMCs. The sequence came from a human donor in good health. This chain connects TRBV5-4 to TRBJ2-3; 9 bases line up with TRBD1. CDR3 protein: CASSVGQGSTDTQYF. The CDR3 region has the DNA TGTGCCAGCAGCGTTGGACAGGGGAGCACAGATACGCAGTATTTT.